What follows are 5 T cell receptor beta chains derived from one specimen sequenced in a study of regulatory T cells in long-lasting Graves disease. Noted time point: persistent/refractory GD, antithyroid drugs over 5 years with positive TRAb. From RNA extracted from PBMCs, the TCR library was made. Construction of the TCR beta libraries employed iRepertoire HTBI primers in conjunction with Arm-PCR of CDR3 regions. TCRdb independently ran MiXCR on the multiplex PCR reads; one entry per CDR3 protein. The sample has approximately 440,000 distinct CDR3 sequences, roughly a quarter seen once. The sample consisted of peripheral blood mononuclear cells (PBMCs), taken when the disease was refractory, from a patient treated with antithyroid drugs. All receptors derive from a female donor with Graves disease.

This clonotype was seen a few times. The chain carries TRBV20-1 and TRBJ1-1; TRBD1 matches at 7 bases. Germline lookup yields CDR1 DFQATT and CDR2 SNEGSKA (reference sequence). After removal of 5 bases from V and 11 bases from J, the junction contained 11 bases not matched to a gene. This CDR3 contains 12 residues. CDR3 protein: CSAPGTAVGAFF. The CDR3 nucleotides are TGCAGTGCTCCCGGGACAGCCGTCGGGGCTTTCTTT.

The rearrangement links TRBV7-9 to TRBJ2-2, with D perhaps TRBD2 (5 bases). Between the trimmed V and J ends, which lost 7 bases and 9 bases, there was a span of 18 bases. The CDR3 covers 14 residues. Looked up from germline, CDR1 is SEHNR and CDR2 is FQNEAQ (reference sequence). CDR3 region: CASTHAGGHRELFF. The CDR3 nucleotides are TGTGCCAGCACCCATGCCGGAGGCCACCGGGAGCTGTTTTTT.

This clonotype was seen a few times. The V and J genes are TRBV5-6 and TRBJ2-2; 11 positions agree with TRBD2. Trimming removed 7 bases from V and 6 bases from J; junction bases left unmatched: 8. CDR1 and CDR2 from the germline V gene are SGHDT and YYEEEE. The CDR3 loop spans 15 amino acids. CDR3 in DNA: TGTGCCAGCCTAACATTAGCGGGAGGGGCCGGGGAGCTGTTTTTT. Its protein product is CASLTLAGGAGELFF.

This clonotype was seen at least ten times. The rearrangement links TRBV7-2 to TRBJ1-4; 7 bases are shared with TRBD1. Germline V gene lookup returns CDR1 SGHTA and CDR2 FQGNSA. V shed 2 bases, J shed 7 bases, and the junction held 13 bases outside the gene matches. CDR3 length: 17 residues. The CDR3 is CASSLKRSTGIGEKLFF. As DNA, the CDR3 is TGTGCCAGCAGCTTAAAACGGTCGACAGGGATCGGTGAAAAACTGTTTTTT.

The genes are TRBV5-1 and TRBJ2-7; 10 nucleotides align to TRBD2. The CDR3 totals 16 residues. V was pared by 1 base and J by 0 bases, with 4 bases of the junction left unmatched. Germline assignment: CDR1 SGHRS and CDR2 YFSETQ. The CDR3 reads CASSLPGTSASYEQYF. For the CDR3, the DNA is TGCGCCAGCAGCTTGCCCGGGACTAGCGCCTCCTACGAGCAGTACTTC.